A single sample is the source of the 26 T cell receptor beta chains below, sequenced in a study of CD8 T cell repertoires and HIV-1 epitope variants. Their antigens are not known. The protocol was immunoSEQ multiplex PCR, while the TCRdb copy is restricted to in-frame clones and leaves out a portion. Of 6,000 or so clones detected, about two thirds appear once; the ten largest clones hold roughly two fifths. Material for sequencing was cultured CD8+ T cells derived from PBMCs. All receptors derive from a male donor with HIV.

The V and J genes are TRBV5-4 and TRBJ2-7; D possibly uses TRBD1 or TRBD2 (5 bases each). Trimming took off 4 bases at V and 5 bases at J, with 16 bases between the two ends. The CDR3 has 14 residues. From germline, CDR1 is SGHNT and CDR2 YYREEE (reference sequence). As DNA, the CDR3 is TGTGCCAGCAGCCCTACAGGCGGGCGGGACGAGCAGTACTTC. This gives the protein CASSPTGGRDEQYF. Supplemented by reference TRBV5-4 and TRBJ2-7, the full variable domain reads ETGVTQSPTHLIKTRGQQVTLRCSSQSGHNTVSWYQQALGQGPQFIFQYYREEENGRGNFPPRFSGLQFPNYSSELNVNALELDDSALYLCASSPTGGRDEQYFGPGTRLTVT.

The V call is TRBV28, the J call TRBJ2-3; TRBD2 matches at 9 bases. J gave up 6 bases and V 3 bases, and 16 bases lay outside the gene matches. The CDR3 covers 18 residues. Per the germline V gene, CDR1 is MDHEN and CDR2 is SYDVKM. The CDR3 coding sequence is TGTGCCAGCAGTTTTTACGGACGGCGGGAGGGTGGTGGGGATACGCAGTATTTT. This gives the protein CASSFYGRREGGGDTQYF.

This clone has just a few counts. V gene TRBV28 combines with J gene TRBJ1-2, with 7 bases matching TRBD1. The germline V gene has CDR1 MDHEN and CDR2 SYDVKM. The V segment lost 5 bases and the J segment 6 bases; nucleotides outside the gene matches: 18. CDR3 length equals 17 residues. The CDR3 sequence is CASSPRQGGRRVHGYTF. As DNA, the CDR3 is TGTGCCAGCAGTCCCCGACAGGGAGGGCGTAGGGTGCATGGCTACACCTTC.

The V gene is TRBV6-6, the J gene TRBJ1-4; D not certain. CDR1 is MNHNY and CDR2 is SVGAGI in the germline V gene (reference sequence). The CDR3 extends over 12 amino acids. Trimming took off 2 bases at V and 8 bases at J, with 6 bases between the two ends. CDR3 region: CASSYPEEKLFF. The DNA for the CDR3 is TGTGCCAGCAGTTACCCTGAAGAAAAACTGTTTTTT.

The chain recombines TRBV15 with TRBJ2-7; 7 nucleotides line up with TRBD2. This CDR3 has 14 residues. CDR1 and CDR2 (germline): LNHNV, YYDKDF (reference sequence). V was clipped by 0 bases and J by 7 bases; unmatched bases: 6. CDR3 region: CATSRDGGVAEQYF. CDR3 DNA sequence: TGTGCCACCAGCAGAGATGGGGGGGTAGCGGAGCAGTACTTC. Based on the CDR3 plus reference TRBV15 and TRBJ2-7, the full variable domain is DAMVIQNPRYQVTQFGKPVTLSCSQTLNHNVMYWYQQKSSQAPKLLFHYYDKDFNNEADTPDNFQSRRPNTSFCFLDIRSPGLGDTAMYLCATSRDGGVAEQYFGPGTRLTVT.

The CDR3 nucleotides are TGCGCCAGCAGCTTAATAGCGGGAGGGTCCACCGGGGAGCTGTTTTTT. This codes for CASSLIAGGSTGELFF. The V call is TRBV5-1, the J call TRBJ2-2, with 11 bases lining up with TRBD2. This CDR3 spans 16 amino acids. The trim removed 2 bases at V and 4 bases at J, leaving 4 bases unmatched. CDR1 and CDR2 (germline): SGHRS, YFSETQ.

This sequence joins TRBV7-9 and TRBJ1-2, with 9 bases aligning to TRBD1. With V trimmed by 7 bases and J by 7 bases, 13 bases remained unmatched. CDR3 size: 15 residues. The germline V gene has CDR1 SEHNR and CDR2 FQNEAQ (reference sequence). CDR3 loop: CASKSDSGTGSGYTF. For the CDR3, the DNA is TGTGCCAGCAAGTCCGACTCCGGGACAGGGTCTGGCTACACCTTC.

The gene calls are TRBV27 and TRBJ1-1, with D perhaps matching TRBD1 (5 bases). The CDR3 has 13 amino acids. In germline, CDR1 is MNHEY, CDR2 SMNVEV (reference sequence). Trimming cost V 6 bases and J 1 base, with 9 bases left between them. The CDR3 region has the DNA TGTGCCAGCAGGTCCCAGGGGAACACTGAAGCTTTCTTT. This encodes CASRSQGNTEAFF.

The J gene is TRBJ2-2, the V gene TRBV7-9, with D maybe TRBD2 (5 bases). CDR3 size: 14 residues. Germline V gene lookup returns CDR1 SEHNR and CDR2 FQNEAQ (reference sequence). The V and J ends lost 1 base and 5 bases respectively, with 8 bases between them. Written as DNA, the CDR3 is TGTGCCAGCAGCTTAGTACTAGGGACCGGGGAGCTGTTTTTT. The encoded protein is CASSLVLGTGELFF. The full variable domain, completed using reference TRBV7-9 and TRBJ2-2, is DTGVSQNPRHKITKRGQNVTFRCDPISEHNRLYWYRQTLGQGPEFLTYFQNEAQLEKSRLLSDRFSAERPKGSFSTLEIQRTEQGDSAMYLCASSLVLGTGELFFGEGSRLTVL.

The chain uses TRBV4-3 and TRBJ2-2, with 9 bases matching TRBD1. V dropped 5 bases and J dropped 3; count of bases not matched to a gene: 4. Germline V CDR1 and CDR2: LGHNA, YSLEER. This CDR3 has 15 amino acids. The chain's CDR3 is CASSSGTGHTGELFF. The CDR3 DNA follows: TGCGCCAGCAGCTCCGGGACAGGGCACACCGGGGAGCTGTTTTTT.

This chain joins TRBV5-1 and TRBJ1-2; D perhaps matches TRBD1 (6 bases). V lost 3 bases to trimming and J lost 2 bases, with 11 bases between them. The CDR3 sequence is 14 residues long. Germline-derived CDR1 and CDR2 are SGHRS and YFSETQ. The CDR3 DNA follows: TGCGCCAGCAGCTGGGGGGACATGAACTATGGCTACACCTTC. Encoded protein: CASSWGDMNYGYTF.

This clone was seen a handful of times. This CDR3 reads CASSRTGDTEAFF. CDR3 in DNA: TGTGCCAGCAGTCGGACAGGGGACACTGAAGCTTTCTTT. The chain joins TRBV5-5 to TRBJ1-1; 9 bases match TRBD1. CDR3 length: 13 amino acids. Trimming cost V 5 bases and J 3 bases; bases outside gene matches: 2. CDR1 is SGHKS and CDR2 is YYEKEE in the germline V gene (reference sequence).

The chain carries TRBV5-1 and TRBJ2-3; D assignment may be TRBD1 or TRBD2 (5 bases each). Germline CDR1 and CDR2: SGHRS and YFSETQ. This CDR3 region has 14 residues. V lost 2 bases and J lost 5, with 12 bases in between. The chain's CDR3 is CASSFARAGDTQYF. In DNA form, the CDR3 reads TGCGCCAGCAGCTTTGCCAGGGCGGGAGATACGCAGTATTTT.

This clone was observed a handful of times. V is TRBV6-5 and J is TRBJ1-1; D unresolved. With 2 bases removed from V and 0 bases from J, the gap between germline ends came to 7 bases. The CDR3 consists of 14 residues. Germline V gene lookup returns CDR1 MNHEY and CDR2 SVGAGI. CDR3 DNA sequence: TGTGCCAGCAGTTACCGGGAGATGAACACTGAAGCTTTCTTT. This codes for CASSYREMNTEAFF.

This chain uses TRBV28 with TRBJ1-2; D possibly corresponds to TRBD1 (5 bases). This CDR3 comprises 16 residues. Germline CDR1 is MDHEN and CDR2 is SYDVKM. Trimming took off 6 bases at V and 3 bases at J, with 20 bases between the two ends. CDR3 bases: TGTGCCAGCAGCCTCCATCCGACAGATTATGACTATGGCTACACCTTC. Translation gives CASSLHPTDYDYGYTF.

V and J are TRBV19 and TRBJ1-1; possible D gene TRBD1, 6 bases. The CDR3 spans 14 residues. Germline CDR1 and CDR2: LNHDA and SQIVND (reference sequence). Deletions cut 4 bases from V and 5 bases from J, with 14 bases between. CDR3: CASSTYRAPTEAFF. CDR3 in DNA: TGTGCCAGTAGTACCTACAGGGCCCCTACTGAAGCTTTCTTT.

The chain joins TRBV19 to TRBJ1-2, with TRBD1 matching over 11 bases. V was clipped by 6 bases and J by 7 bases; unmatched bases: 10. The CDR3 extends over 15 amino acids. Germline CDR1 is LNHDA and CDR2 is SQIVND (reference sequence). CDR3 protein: CASRLSDRGQGGYTF. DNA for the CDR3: TGTGCCAGTAGGCTATCGGACAGGGGGCAGGGTGGCTACACCTTC.

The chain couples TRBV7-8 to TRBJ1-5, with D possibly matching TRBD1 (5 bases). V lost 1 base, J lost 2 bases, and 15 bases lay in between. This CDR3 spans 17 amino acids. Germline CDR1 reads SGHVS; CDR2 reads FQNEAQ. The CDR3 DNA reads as TGTGCCAGCAGCTTAGTCTGGACGGGGCGAGGCAATCAGCCCCAGCATTTT. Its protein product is CASSLVWTGRGNQPQHF.

The CDR3 region has the DNA TGTGCCAGCAGAGACCGGGGCACTGAAGCTTTCTTT. It specifies CASRDRGTEAFF. This chain joins TRBV6-5 and TRBJ1-1; D not resolved. Germline lookup yields CDR1 MNHEY and CDR2 SVGAGI. V was clipped by 6 bases and J by 4 bases, with 9 bases between them. The CDR3 contains 12 residues.

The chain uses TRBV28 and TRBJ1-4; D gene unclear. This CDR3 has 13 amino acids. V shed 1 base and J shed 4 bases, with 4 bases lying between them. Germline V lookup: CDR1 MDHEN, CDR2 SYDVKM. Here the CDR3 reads CASSLLINEKLFF. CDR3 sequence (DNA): TGTGCCAGCAGTTTATTGATTAATGAAAAACTGTTTTTT.

The CDR3 DNA reads as TGTGCCAGCAGCGTAGAGGGCGGGAGGAGGGGTGAGCAGTTCTTC. Translated, it gives CASSVEGGRRGEQFF. V is TRBV9 and J is TRBJ2-1; 8 bases fit TRBD2. With V trimmed by 0 bases and J by 9 bases, 8 bases remained unmatched. The CDR3 loop spans 15 amino acids. Germline-derived CDR1 and CDR2 are SGDLS and YYNGEE.

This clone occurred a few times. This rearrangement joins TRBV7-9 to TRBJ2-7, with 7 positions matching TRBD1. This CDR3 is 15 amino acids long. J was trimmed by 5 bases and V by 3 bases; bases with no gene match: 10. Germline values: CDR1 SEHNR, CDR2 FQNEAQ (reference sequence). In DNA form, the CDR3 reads TGTGCCAGCAGCTTCCCGAGGGGGCCGGTCGACGAGCAGTACTTC. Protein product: CASSFPRGPVDEQYF.

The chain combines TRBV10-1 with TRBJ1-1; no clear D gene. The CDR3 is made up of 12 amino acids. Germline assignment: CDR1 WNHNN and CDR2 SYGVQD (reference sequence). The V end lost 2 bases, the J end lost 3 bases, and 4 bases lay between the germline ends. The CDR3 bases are TGCGCCAGCAGTGAGGGTGACACTGAAGCTTTCTTT. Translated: CASSEGDTEAFF.

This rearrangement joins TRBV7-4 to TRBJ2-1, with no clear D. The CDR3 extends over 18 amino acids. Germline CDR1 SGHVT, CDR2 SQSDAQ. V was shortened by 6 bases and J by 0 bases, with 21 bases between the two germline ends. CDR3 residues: CASRRKLREACSYNEQFF. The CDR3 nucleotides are TGTGCCAGCAGACGAAAACTGCGAGAGGCTTGCTCCTACAATGAGCAGTTCTTC.

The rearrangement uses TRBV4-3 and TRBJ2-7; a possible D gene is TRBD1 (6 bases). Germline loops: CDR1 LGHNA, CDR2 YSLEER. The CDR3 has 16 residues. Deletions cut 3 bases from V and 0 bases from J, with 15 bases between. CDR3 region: CASSQSNRDTSYEQYF. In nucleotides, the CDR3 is TGCGCCAGCAGCCAGAGTAACCGGGACACCTCCTACGAGCAGTACTTC.

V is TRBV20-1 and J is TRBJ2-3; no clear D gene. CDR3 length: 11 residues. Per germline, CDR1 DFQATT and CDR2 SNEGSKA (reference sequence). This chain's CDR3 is CSERVADTQYF. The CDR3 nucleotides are TGCAGCGAAAGGGTGGCAGATACGCAGTATTTT.